This T cell receptor (beta chain) was captured in a study of shared clonotypes between healthy human individuals. Terminally differentiated effector memory CD45RA+ cells were left out of the naive CD8 fraction, which was CD45RO-negative and positively selected for CCR7. Genomic DNA of every subset was divided equally among multiple immunoSEQ plates. Assay: immunoSEQ multiplex PCR; the TCRdb copy retains only in-frame clones and omits some. The sample has about 1,800,000 clones, about 95% seen once. CDR1 and CDR2 from the germline V gene are MNHEY and SMNVEV (reference sequence). The CDR3 length is 16 residues. V gave up 4 bases and J gave up 0 bases, with 15 bases separating them. Study outcomes and limitations: The naive CD4 repertoires of several donors were compared, and about 5% of clonotypes were shared. Memory subsets had estimated richness that was generally smaller than that of naive subsets.

Turning to this clone: Its antigen is not identified.

The source material was naive CD8+ T cells sorted from blood. The clonotype was recovered from a man between 18 and 29 years old in good health. This rearrangement joins TRBV27 to TRBJ1-1; D not certain. The CDR3 region is CASSSFNVGMNTEAFF. The CDR3 DNA follows: TGTGCCAGCAGTTCCTTCAATGTAGGCATGAACACTGAAGCTTTCTTT.